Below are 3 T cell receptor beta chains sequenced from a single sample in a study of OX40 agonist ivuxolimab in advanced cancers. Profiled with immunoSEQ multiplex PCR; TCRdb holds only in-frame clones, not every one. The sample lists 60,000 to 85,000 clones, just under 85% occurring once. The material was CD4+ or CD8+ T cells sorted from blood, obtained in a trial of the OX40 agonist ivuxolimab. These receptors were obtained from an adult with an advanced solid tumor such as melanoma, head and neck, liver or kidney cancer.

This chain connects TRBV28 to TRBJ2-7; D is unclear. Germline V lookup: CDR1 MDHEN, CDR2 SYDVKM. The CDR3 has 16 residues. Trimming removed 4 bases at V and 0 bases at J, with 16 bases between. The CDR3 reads CASSSPTFSSSYEQYF. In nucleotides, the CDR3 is TGTGCCAGCAGTTCCCCGACATTTTCCAGCTCCTACGAGCAGTACTTC.

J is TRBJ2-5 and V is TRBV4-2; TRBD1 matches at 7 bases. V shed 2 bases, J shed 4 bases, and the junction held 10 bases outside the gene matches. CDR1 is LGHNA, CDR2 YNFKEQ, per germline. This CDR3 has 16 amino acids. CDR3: CASSQTGTDARETQYF. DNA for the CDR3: TGTGCCAGCAGCCAAACCGGGACAGATGCCCGAGAGACCCAGTACTTC.

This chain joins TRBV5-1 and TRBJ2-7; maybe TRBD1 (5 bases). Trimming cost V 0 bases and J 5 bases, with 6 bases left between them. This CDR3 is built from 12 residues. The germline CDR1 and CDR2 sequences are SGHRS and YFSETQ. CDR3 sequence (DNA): TGCGCCAGCAGCTTGGCAGGGAACGAGCAGTACTTC. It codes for CASSLAGNEQYF.